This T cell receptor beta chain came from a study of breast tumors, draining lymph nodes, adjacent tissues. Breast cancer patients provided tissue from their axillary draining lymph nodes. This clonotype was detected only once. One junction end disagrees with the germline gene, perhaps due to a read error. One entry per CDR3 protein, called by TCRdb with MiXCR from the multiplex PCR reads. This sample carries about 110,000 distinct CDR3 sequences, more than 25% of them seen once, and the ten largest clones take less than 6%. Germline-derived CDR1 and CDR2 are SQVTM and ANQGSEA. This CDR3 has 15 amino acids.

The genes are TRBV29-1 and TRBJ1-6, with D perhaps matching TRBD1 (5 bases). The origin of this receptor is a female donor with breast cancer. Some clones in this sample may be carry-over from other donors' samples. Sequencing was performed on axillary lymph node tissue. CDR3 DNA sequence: TGCGGCGTTCGGGGGGTGGGGTCTATAATTCACCCCCTCCACTTT. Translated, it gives CGVRGVGSIIHPLHF.